Listed below are T cell receptor beta chains from one sample, sequenced in a study of control samples from healthy donors and cancer patients. The repertoire was sequenced with immunoSEQ multiplex PCR; TCRdb's copy has only in-frame clones and lacks some. The table lists roughly 40,000 clones, roughly 92% of them singletons. The sequenced sample was blood. These receptors all come from a woman between 45 and 60 years old in good health. The conserved cysteine and the conserved F or W are not part of the CDR3 here. The order of the fields is J gene, CDR3 length, V gene, CDR3 protein.

j_call: TRBJ2-3
cdr3_length: 12
v_call: TRBV11-3
cdr3_aa: ASSLTGSTDTQY

j_call: TRBJ2-7
cdr3_length: 13
v_call: TRBV5-4
cdr3_aa: ASSSETGTFHEQY

j_call: TRBJ1-4
cdr3_length: 15
v_call: TRBV7-6
cdr3_aa: ASSPQTGFTTNEKLF

j_call: TRBJ1-1
cdr3_length: 14
v_call: TRBV7-2
cdr3_aa: ASSLEFDTSWTEAF

j_call: TRBJ1-3
cdr3_length: 10
v_call: TRBV7-2
cdr3_aa: ASSLSGNTIY

j_call: TRBJ1-3
cdr3_length: 12
v_call: TRBV25-1
cdr3_aa: ASSEFVSGNTIY

j_call: TRBJ1-1
cdr3_length: 12
v_call: TRBV30
cdr3_aa: AWRRELLNTEAF

j_call: TRBJ2-7
cdr3_length: 13
v_call: TRBV4-2
cdr3_aa: ASSQGLAGAYEQY

j_call: TRBJ1-1
cdr3_length: 11
v_call: TRBV2
cdr3_aa: ASSEQGNTEAF

j_call: TRBJ2-2
cdr3_length: 14
v_call: TRBV6-5
cdr3_aa: ASSYVTFSNTGELF

j_call: TRBJ2-2
cdr3_length: 13
v_call: TRBV7-6
cdr3_aa: ASSLGQGATGELF

j_call: TRBJ2-3
cdr3_length: 14
v_call: TRBV11-2
cdr3_aa: ASSLGMLQDTDTQY

j_call: TRBJ1-2
cdr3_length: 13
v_call: TRBV6-5
cdr3_aa: ASSYSTQGSYGYT

j_call: TRBJ2-5
cdr3_length: 9
v_call: TRBV6-6
cdr3_aa: ASSYGGDQY

j_call: TRBJ2-2
cdr3_length: 9
v_call: TRBV2
cdr3_aa: ASSGDGELF

j_call: TRBJ1-1
cdr3_length: 13
v_call: TRBV7-2
cdr3_aa: ASSSSRVKNTEAF

j_call: TRBJ2-3
cdr3_length: 12
v_call: TRBV3-1/TRBV3-2
cdr3_aa: ASSGVRGTDTQY